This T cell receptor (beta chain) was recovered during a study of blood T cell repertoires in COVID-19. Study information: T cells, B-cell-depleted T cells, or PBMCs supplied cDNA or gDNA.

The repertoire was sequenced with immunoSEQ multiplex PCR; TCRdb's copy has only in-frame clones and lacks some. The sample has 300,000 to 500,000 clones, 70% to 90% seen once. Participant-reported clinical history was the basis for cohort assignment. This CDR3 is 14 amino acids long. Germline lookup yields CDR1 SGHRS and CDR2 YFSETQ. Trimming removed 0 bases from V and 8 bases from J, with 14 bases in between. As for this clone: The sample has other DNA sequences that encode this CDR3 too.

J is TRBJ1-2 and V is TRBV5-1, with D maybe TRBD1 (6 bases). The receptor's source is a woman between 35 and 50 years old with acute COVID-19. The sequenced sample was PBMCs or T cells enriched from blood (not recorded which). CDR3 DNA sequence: TGCGCCAGCAGCTTGGACCCCGGGGGGGGCGGCTACACCTTC. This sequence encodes CASSLDPGGGGYTF.